Listed here are 27 T cell receptor beta chains from one sample, sequenced in a study of beta chain features in type 1 diabetes (dated by TCRdb to the late 2010s). Points the paper makes about the study in general: A moderate but significant shortening of TCRB CDR3 length was observed in type 1 diabetes patients in all four CD4+ subsets.

The library relied on the immunoSEQ multiplex PCR assay. The entire amount of isolated RNA was reverse transcribed using the High Capacity cDNA Reverse Transcription Kit, so the sequenced TCRB transcripts were expressed ones. TCRdb took this table from immuneACCESS and kept in-frame rearrangements with V and J called. Such tables lack part of the clones; where checked against another copy, unresolved V genes explain under half of the gap, and the rest is unexplained. The sample table holds 500,000 to 650,000 clones, of which 9.5% to 15% were seen once. Together, the top ten hold more than 0.1% of the sample. Their antigens remain unidentified. The source material was naive CD4+ T cells from blood. What this sample's cell subset or site label stands for: true naive CD4+ T cells. The receptors originated from a man between 25 and 39 years old with type 1 diabetes.

This clone occurred a few times. The chain has TRBV7-2 and TRBJ1-1; TRBD1 is a possible D gene (6 bases). CDR1 is SGHTA and CDR2 is FQGNSA in the germline V gene. The CDR3 is 12 amino acids. Trimming removed 0 bases at V and 11 bases at J, with 10 bases between. CDR3 DNA sequence: TGTGCCAGCAGCTTAGCACAGGGCTCGGCTTTCTTT. Translated, it gives CASSLAQGSAFF.

This clone has more than one count but fewer than ten. The rearrangement joins TRBV5-4 to TRBJ2-3; D may be TRBD1 or TRBD2 (5 bases each). Germline V gives CDR1 SGHNT, CDR2 YYREEE (reference sequence). The V end lost 3 bases, the J end lost 0 bases, and 23 bases lay between the germline ends. There are 19 residues in the CDR3. The CDR3 loop reads CASSSVGPGAASSTDTQYF. The CDR3 DNA reads as TGTGCCAGCAGCTCGGTTGGCCCCGGGGCAGCCTCTAGCACAGATACGCAGTATTTT. Using reference TRBV5-4 and TRBJ2-3 for the parts outside the CDR3, the full variable domain is ETGVTQSPTHLIKTRGQQVTLRCSSQSGHNTVSWYQQALGQGPQFIFQYYREEENGRGNFPPRFSGLQFPNYSSELNVNALELDDSALYLCASSSVGPGAASSTDTQYFGPGTRLTVL.

This clone was counted a few times. The chain uses TRBV5-4 and TRBJ1-2; 7 nucleotides line up with TRBD1. After removal of 4 bases from V and 8 bases from J, the junction contained 11 bases not matched to a gene. There are 14 residues in the CDR3. Looked up from germline, CDR1 is SGHNT and CDR2 is YYREEE (reference sequence). The CDR3: CASSPDRESDGYTF. As DNA, the CDR3 is TGTGCCAGCAGCCCCGACAGGGAAAGTGACGGCTACACCTTC.

This clone occurred a few times. The chain is built from TRBV28 and TRBJ1-6; D perhaps matches TRBD1 (5 bases). Trimming stripped 2 bases from V and 6 bases from J, with 11 bases between. The CDR3 has 15 residues. Germline CDR1 MDHEN, CDR2 SYDVKM. CDR3 DNA: TGTGCCAGCAGTTTAGGGGGGAGCGGTAATTCACCCCTCCACTTT. This encodes CASSLGGSGNSPLHF.

DNA for the CDR3: TGTGCCAGCTCACGACAGGGCTCTGGGGCCAACGTCCTGACTTTC. Translation: CASSRQGSGANVLTF. V is TRBV18 and J is TRBJ2-6, with 7 nucleotides matching TRBD1. This CDR3 contains 15 residues. The J segment lost 0 bases and the V segment lost 4 bases, leaving 0 bases of the junction unmatched. Germline CDR1 KGHSH, CDR2 LQKENI.

The chain combines TRBV30 with TRBJ2-5; 12 positions agree with TRBD2. The CDR3 runs to 14 residues. Germline V gene sequence: CDR1 GTSNPN, CDR2 SVGIG (reference sequence). V trimming: 3 bases; J trimming: 5 bases; junction bases outside the gene matches: 4. The CDR3 region is CAWRLAGGRETQYF. Written as DNA, the CDR3 is TGTGCCTGGAGGCTAGCGGGGGGGCGGGAGACCCAGTACTTC.

V usage is TRBV18 and J usage is TRBJ2-1, with TRBD1 matching over 10 bases. CDR1 and CDR2 from the germline V gene are KGHSH and LQKENI. After removal of 3 bases from V and 5 bases from J, the junction contained 4 bases not matched to a gene. CDR3 size: 15 residues. CDR3 sequence (DNA): TGTGCCAGCTCACCGACAGGGGGCGCAGACAATGAGCAGTTCTTC. Its translation is CASSPTGGADNEQFF.

This clone was counted between two and nine times. V and J are TRBV7-9 and TRBJ1-2; 8 bases are shared with TRBD1. The CDR3 is 15 residues long. The germline CDR1 and CDR2 sequences are SEHNR and FQNEAQ (reference sequence). V lost 5 bases to trimming and J lost 6 bases; unmatched junction nucleotides: 11. CDR3 in amino acids: CASSPRSGGANGYTF. DNA of the CDR3: TGTGCCAGCAGCCCACGGTCAGGGGGCGCGAATGGCTACACCTTC.

This chain uses TRBV6-5 with TRBJ2-5, with TRBD1 matching 10 bases. The length of the CDR3 is 15 residues. The germline V gene encodes CDR1 MNHEY and CDR2 SVGAGI. V dropped 4 bases and J dropped 5; count of bases not matched to a gene: 7. CDR3 residues: CASSSETGGKETQYF. The CDR3 DNA reads TGTGCCAGCAGTTCAGAGACAGGGGGCAAGGAGACCCAGTACTTC.

Regarding this clone: This may stem from a read error, because a much larger clone lies one nucleotide away. V is TRBV7-9 and J is TRBJ2-7; D uncertain. The CDR3 is 11 residues long. Between the trimmed V and J ends, which lost 4 bases and 3 bases, there was a span of 4 bases. The germline gives CDR1 SEHNR, CDR2 FQNEAQ (reference sequence). For the CDR3, the DNA is TGTGCCAGCAGCTCCTACTACGAGCAGTACTTC. Amino acids: CASSSYYEQYF.

This chain links TRBV6-6 with TRBJ2-7; 8 bases agree with TRBD1. The CDR3 has 15 residues. V lost 8 bases to trimming and J lost 6 bases; unmatched junction nucleotides: 15. Germline CDR1 is MNHNY and CDR2 is SVGAGI (reference sequence). The CDR3 nucleotides are TGTGCCAGCGGTCCCCGGGACAGGTGGGTCGGCGAGCAGTACTTC. Amino acid sequence: CASGPRDRWVGEQYF.

This chain joins TRBV7-2 and TRBJ2-1; TRBD1 is a possible D gene (6 bases). V was pared by 0 bases and J by 1 base, with 10 bases between. Germline-derived CDR1 and CDR2 are SGHTA and FQGNSA. This CDR3 has 16 residues. The CDR3 DNA reads as TGTGCCAGCAGCTTAGCGAGGACAGTGTCCTACAATGAGCAGTTCTTC. Amino acid sequence: CASSLARTVSYNEQFF.

This clone was counted between two and nine times. The gene calls are TRBV7-2 and TRBJ2-6; 9 positions agree with TRBD1. Unmatched junction bases numbered 3, after V lost 5 bases and J lost 1 base. This CDR3 is built from 16 residues. Germline lookup yields CDR1 SGHTA and CDR2 FQGNSA. The CDR3 DNA follows: TGTGCCAGCAGCCCGGGGACAGGGTCTGGGGCCAACGTCCTGACTTTC. It translates to CASSPGTGSGANVLTF.

This chain links TRBV2 with TRBJ2-4, with no clear D. Trimming left V 5 bases short and J 0 bases short, with 14 bases between. The CDR3 covers 16 residues. Germline CDR1 SNHLY, CDR2 FYNNEI. CDR3 residues: CASSPLLSIAKNIQYF. The CDR3 bases are TGTGCCAGCAGTCCCCTACTGAGTATAGCCAAAAACATTCAGTACTTC.

The table lists this clone with a few counts. This sequence joins TRBV9 and TRBJ2-3, with D perhaps matching TRBD2 (6 bases). The CDR3 has 16 residues. With 0 bases removed from V and 0 bases from J, the gap between germline ends came to 11 bases. The germline V gene encodes CDR1 SGDLS and CDR2 YYNGEE. CDR3 DNA: TGTGCCAGCAGCGTAGCTAACGGGGGAAGCACAGATACGCAGTATTTT. Amino acid sequence: CASSVANGGSTDTQYF.

The chain uses TRBV19 and TRBJ1-1, with TRBD1 as a possible D gene (5 bases). Germline CDR1 is LNHDA and CDR2 is SQIVND (reference sequence). The V gene lost 3 bases and the J gene lost 0 bases, with 8 bases spanning the gap. The length of the CDR3 is 14 residues. In nucleotides, the CDR3 is TGTGCCAGTAGTATCGGGGCCATGAACACTGAAGCTTTCTTT. Its translation: CASSIGAMNTEAFF.

This clone has more than one count but fewer than ten. This rearrangement joins TRBV2 to TRBJ1-2; TRBD1 might be the D (5 bases). V gave up 7 bases and J gave up 3 bases, with 9 bases separating them. From germline, CDR1 is SNHLY and CDR2 FYNNEI. CDR3 length equals 12 residues. The DNA for the CDR3 is TGTGCCAGCACCTGGGACTACTATGGCTACACCTTC. Translation gives CASTWDYYGYTF.

This chain's CDR3 is CASSLSRGLDTQYF. The DNA of the CDR3 is TGTGCCAGCAGTTTATCAAGGGGGCTAGATACGCAGTATTTT. The V call is TRBV27, the J call TRBJ2-3; the match to TRBD1 covers 7 bases. Per the germline V gene, CDR1 is MNHEY and CDR2 is SMNVEV (reference sequence). The CDR3 loop spans 14 amino acids. The trim removed 0 bases at V and 5 bases at J, leaving 2 bases unmatched.

In its sample, this clone was seen a few times. The V call is TRBV29-1, the J call TRBJ1-1, with TRBD1 as a possible D gene (5 bases). Trimming removed 3 bases at V and 11 bases at J, with 25 bases between. Germline V gene sequence: CDR1 SQVTM, CDR2 ANQGSEA. This CDR3 has 15 amino acids. The CDR3 loop is CSVEPFQGRAAEAFF. The CDR3 bases are TGCAGCGTTGAGCCCTTTCAGGGAAGGGCGGCGGAGGCTTTCTTT. Drawing the rest from reference TRBV29-1 and TRBJ1-1, the complete variable domain is SAVISQKPSRDICQRGTSLTIQCQVDSQVTMMFWYRQQPGQSLTLIATANQGSEATYESGFVIDKFPISRPNLTFSTLTVSNMSPEDSSIYLCSVEPFQGRAAEAFFGQGTRLTVV.

The CDR3 nucleotides read TGTGCCAGCAGTTCGGTAAAGGGGCTGTCTAATTCACCCCTCCACTTT. Its protein is CASSSVKGLSNSPLHF. The rearrangement links TRBV28 to TRBJ1-6; TRBD1 is a possible D gene (5 bases). Germline-derived CDR1 and CDR2 are MDHEN and SYDVKM. V lost 4 bases to trimming and J lost 6 bases, with 16 bases between them. The CDR3 consists of 16 residues.

There are a few counts of this clone. This chain uses TRBV2 with TRBJ1-1; D gene ambiguous. Trimming pared 3 bases from V and 0 bases from J, leaving 11 bases between. From germline, CDR1 is SNHLY and CDR2 FYNNEI. This CDR3 comprises 15 residues. The CDR3 sequence: CASSDLGRMNTEAFF. CDR3 sequence (DNA): TGTGCCAGCAGTGACTTAGGCAGGATGAACACTGAAGCTTTCTTT.

The V and J genes are TRBV5-8 and TRBJ1-5, with 7 bases fitting TRBD1. V was pared by 4 bases and J by 7 bases, with 5 bases of the junction left unmatched. The CDR3 covers 13 residues. The germline V gene encodes CDR1 SGHTS and CDR2 YDEGEE. The CDR3 DNA is TGTGCCAGCAGCGCAACAGGGGACCAGCCCCAGCATTTT. It encodes CASSATGDQPQHF.

In its sample, this clone was seen a few times. In nucleotides, the CDR3 is TGCGCCAGCAGTGATCGGACATCCACAGATACGCAGTATTTT. It codes for CASSDRTSTDTQYF. The chain carries TRBV10-1 and TRBJ2-3; perhaps TRBD1 as D (5 bases). The V gene's germline CDR1 is WNHNN and CDR2 SYGVQD (reference sequence). Deletions cut 3 bases from V and 2 bases from J, with 9 bases between. This CDR3 contains 14 residues.

Only a few counts were recorded for this clone. One junction end does not reproduce the germline sequence, and a read error may be involved. The CDR3 DNA reads TGTGCTAGCAGCTTAGTCCCCCCCGGTAACACCGGGGAGCTGTTTTTT. Translated, it gives CASSLVPPGNTGELFF. The gene calls are TRBV7-7 and TRBJ2-2; no clear D gene. In germline, CDR1 is SSHAT, CDR2 FNYEAQ (reference sequence). The CDR3 length is 16 residues.

This chain links TRBV27 with TRBJ2-3; 9 nucleotides agree with TRBD2. This CDR3 spans 14 amino acids. Trimming at V came to 7 bases and at J to 5 bases, leaving 7 bases not matched to a gene. CDR1 is MNHEY and CDR2 is SMNVEV in the germline V gene (reference sequence). CDR3 nucleotides: TGTGCCAGCACGCGGGGGGGCCTTGGAGATACGCAGTATTTT. This codes for CASTRGGLGDTQYF.

This clone showed up just a few times. V is TRBV6-1 and J is TRBJ2-1; D remains ambiguous. This CDR3 spans 14 amino acids. V shed 3 bases and J shed 7 bases, with 13 bases lying between them. Per germline, CDR1 MNHNS and CDR2 SASEGT. As DNA, the CDR3 is TGTGCCAGCAGTGAGGGATACACAACAAATGAGCAGTTCTTC. This sequence encodes CASSEGYTTNEQFF.

Comments on this clone: The sample contains more than one DNA sequence encoding this CDR3. V is TRBV30 and J is TRBJ2-1, with D possibly TRBD2 on 5 matching bases. V was clipped by 2 bases and J by 3 bases, with 8 bases between them. The germline CDR1 and CDR2 sequences are GTSNPN and SVGIG (reference sequence). This CDR3 comprises 13 residues. The CDR3 sequence is CAWSRAGYNEQFF. In nucleotides, the CDR3 is TGTGCCTGGAGTCGGGCGGGCTACAATGAGCAGTTCTTC.